Included here is one T cell receptor beta chain sequence, with context. Its antigen is still unknown. This record comes from a study of graft-versus-host responses after intestinal transplantation. Study-wide points: Present in recipient marrow, GvH clones included some that appeared first in ileum or blood. High graft-versus-host to host-versus-graft clonal ratios were found in allografts of patients who had graft-donor T cell macrochimerism.

Measured with immunoSEQ multiplex PCR; TCRdb has only the in-frame clones, and not every one. Among roughly 23,000 clones listed, more than 90% were seen once. CDR1 is MNHEY, CDR2 SMNVEV, per germline (reference sequence). The CDR3 is 15 residues long. Trimming cost V 5 bases and J 8 bases; bases outside gene matches: 9. The starting material was PBMCs, obtained 39 days after intestinal transplant. The chain has TRBV27 and TRBJ2-1; 10 nucleotides match TRBD2. The receptor comes from a human patient who received an intestinal transplant, so some T cells may come from the graft donor. The CDR3 loop reads CASSPPASGSYEQFF. Written as DNA, the CDR3 is TGTGCCAGCAGTCCCCCCGCTAGCGGGAGCTATGAGCAGTTCTTC.